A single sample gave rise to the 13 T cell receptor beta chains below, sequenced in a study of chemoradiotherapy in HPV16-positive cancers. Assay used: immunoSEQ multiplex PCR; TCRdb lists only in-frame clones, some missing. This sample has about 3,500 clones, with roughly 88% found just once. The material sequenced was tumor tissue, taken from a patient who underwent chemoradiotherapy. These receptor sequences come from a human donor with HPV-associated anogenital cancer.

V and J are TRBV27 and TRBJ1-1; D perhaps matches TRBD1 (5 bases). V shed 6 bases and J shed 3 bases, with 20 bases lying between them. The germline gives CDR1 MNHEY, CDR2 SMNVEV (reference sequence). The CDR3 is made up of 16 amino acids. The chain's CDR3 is CASSPVGGSFYTEAFF. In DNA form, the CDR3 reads TGTGCCAGCAGCCCCGTGGGGGGGTCGTTTTACACTGAAGCTTTCTTT.

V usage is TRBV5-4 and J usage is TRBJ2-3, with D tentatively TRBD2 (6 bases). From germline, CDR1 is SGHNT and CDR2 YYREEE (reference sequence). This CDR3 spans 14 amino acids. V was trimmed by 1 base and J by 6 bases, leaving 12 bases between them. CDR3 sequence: CASSLRREKDTQYF. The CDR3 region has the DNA TGTGCCAGCAGCTTGAGGAGGGAGAAGGATACGCAGTATTTT.

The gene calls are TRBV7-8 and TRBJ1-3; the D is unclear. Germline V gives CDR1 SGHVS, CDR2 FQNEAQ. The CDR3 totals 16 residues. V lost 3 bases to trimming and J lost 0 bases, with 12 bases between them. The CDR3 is CASSLGRRRSGNTIYF. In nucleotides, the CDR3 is TGTGCCAGCAGCTTGGGGAGGCGACGCTCTGGAAACACCATATATTTT.

The CDR3 here is CASSETSGRSGELFF. For the CDR3, the DNA is TGCGCCAGCAGCGAGACTAGCGGGAGATCCGGGGAGCTGTTTTTT. The J gene is TRBJ2-2, the V gene TRBV5-1, with TRBD2 matching over 12 bases. CDR1 and CDR2 (germline): SGHRS, YFSETQ. The CDR3 contains 15 residues. J was trimmed by 6 bases and V by 4 bases; bases with no gene match: 4.

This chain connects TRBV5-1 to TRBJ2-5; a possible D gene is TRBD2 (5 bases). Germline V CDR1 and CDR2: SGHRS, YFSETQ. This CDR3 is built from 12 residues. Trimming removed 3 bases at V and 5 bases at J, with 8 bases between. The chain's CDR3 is CASSSGGETQYF. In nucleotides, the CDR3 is TGCGCCAGCAGCTCCGGAGGTGAGACCCAGTACTTC.

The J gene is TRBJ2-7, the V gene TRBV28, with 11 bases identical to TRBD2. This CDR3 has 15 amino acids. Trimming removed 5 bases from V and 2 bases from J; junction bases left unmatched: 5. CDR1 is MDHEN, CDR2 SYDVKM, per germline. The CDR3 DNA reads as TGTGCCAGCAGTCCCGGGACTAGCGGCACCTACGAGCAGTACTTC. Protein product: CASSPGTSGTYEQYF. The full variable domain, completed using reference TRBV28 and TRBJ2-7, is DVKVTQSSRYLVKRTGEKVFLECVQDMDHENMFWYRQDPGLGLRLIYFSYDVKMKEKGDIPEGYSVSREKKERFSLILESASTNQTSMYLCASSPGTSGTYEQYFGPGTRLTVT.

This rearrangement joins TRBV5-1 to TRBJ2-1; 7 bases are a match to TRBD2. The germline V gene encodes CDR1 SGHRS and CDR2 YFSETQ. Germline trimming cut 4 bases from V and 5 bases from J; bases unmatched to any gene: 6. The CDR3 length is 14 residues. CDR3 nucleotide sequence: TGCGCCAGCAGCCCGGGAGGTTCCCACAATGAGCAGTTCTTC. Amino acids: CASSPGGSHNEQFF.

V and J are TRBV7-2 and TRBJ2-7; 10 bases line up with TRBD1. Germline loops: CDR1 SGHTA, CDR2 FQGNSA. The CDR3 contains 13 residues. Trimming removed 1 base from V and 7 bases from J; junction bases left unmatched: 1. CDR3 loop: CASSLGDRGEQYF. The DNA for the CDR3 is TGTGCCAGCAGCTTAGGGGACAGGGGTGAGCAGTACTTC.

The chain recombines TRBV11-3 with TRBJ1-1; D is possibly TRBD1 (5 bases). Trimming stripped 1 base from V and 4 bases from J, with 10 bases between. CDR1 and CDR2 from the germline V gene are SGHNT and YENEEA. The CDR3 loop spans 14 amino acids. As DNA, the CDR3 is TGTGCCAGCAGCTTAGTACAGGTGGGCACTGAAGCTTTCTTT. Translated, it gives CASSLVQVGTEAFF.

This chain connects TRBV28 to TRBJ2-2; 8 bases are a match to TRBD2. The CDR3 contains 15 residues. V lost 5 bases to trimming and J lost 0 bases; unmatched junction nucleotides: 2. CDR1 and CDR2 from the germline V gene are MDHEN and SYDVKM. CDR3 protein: CASSLAGTNTGELFF. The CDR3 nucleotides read TGTGCCAGCAGTCTAGCGGGTACGAACACCGGGGAGCTGTTTTTT.

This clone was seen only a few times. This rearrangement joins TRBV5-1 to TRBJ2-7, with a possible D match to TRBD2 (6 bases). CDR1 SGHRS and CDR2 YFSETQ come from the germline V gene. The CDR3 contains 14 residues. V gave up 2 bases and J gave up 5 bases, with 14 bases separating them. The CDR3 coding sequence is TGCGCCAGCAGCTTTTCCAGGGAGGTCCACGAGCAGTACTTC. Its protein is CASSFSREVHEQYF.

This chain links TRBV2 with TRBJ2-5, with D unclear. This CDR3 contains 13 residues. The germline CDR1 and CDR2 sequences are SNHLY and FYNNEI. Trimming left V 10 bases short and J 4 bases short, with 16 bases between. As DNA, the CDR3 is TGTGCCACACGAGACCGCGACGTAGAGACCCAGTACTTC. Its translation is CATRDRDVETQYF.

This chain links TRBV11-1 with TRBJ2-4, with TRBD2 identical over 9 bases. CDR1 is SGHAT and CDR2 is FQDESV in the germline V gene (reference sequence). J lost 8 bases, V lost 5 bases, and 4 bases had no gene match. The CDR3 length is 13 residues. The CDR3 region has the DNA TGTGCCAGCAGCCCTAGCGGGACATACATTCAGTACTTC. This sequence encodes CASSPSGTYIQYF.